Below, 28 T cell receptor beta chains from the same sample are listed, as sequenced in a study of cytomegalovirus exposure and HLA in healthy donors. Primers for the PCR totalled 60 Vbeta and 13 Jbeta. The data were produced by immunoSEQ multiplex PCR, yet TCRdb's version contains in-frame clones alone and is incomplete. The sample has about 100,000 clones; 70% to 80% are singletons. The specimen was PBMCs. The receptors originated from a middle-aged woman in good health and CMV-seronegative.

The V and J genes are TRBV9 and TRBJ1-5; possible D gene TRBD1, 5 bases. CDR1 and CDR2 (germline): SGDLS, YYNGEE. V dropped 2 bases and J dropped 7 bases, with 16 bases sitting between them. The length of the CDR3 is 15 residues. CDR3 region: CASSVSSGRGQPQHF. The CDR3 coding sequence is TGTGCCAGCAGCGTTAGTAGCGGGAGGGGCCAGCCCCAGCATTTT.

The V and J genes are TRBV28 and TRBJ1-1; no clear D. The germline gives CDR1 MDHEN, CDR2 SYDVKM. The CDR3 is 15 residues long. The V and J ends lost 7 bases and 1 base respectively, with 16 bases between them. In DNA, the CDR3 is TGTGCCAGCATTTCCCCCGGGGAGCCGAACACTGAAGCTTTCTTT. Residues: CASISPGEPNTEAFF.

The gene calls are TRBV5-4 and TRBJ2-1; TRBD2 aligns across 7 bases. The germline V gene has CDR1 SGHNT and CDR2 YYREEE (reference sequence). V was clipped by 3 bases and J by 12 bases; unmatched bases: 12. This CDR3 is built from 14 residues. The CDR3 reads CASSSDGQRGWQFF. The CDR3 DNA follows: TGTGCCAGCAGCTCGGACGGGCAGCGGGGATGGCAGTTCTTC.

The J gene is TRBJ1-2, the V gene TRBV5-1; D is possibly TRBD1 (6 bases). With 0 bases removed from V and 3 bases from J, the gap between germline ends came to 12 bases. Looked up from germline, CDR1 is SGHRS and CDR2 is YFSETQ. The length of the CDR3 is 15 residues. This CDR3 is CASSLGGGADYGYTF. For the CDR3, the DNA is TGCGCCAGCAGCTTGGGTGGGGGGGCAGACTATGGCTACACCTTC. Drawing the rest from reference TRBV5-1 and TRBJ1-2, the complete variable domain is KAGVTQTPRYLIKTRGQQVTLSCSPISGHRSVSWYQQTPGQGLQFLFEYFSETQRNKGNFPGRFSGRQFSNSRSEMNVSTLELGDSALYLCASSLGGGADYGYTFGSGTRLTVV.

The rearrangement links TRBV19 to TRBJ2-1; 11 bases line up with TRBD2. Germline assignment: CDR1 LNHDA and CDR2 SQIVND (reference sequence). The V and J ends lost 10 bases and 8 bases, in that order; junction bases with no gene match: 13. The CDR3 is 15 residues long. For the CDR3, the DNA is TGTGCCACCATTAGCGGGAGGGCCAACTTCCATGAGCAGTTCTTC. The encoded protein is CATISGRANFHEQFF.

The rearrangement links TRBV7-9 to TRBJ1-5; weak D call: TRBD1 (6 bases). Germline CDR1 is SEHNR and CDR2 is FQNEAQ (reference sequence). CDR3 size: 16 residues. Between the trimmed V and J ends, which lost 5 bases and 1 base, there was a span of 15 bases. The chain's CDR3 is CASSLQTGMSNQPQHF. The DNA for the CDR3 is TGTGCCAGCAGCCTTCAGACAGGAATGAGCAATCAGCCCCAGCATTTT.

The chain joins TRBV5-6 to TRBJ1-2; perhaps TRBD1 as D (5 bases). Germline CDR1 reads SGHDT; CDR2 reads YYEEEE. The length of the CDR3 is 15 residues. Trimming stripped 0 bases from V and 8 bases from J, with 17 bases between. DNA for the CDR3: TGTGCCAGCAGCTTGGGAATTCGTCCGGGGGAGGGCTACACCTTC. It specifies CASSLGIRPGEGYTF.

This chain connects TRBV5-8 to TRBJ2-7; tentatively, D is TRBD1 (6 bases). This CDR3 has 14 residues. The V gene lost 4 bases and the J gene lost 2 bases, with 13 bases spanning the gap. Germline V gene data show CDR1 as SGHTS and CDR2 as YDEGEE. The CDR3 here is CASSQGLQAYEQYF. CDR3 sequence (DNA): TGTGCCAGCAGCCAGGGGCTACAGGCCTACGAGCAGTACTTC. Full variable domain (outside the CDR3, taken from reference TRBV5-8 and TRBJ2-7): EAGVTQSPTHLIKTRGQQATLRCSPISGHTSVYWYQQALGLGLQFLLWYDEGEERNRGNFPPRFSGRQFPNYSSELNVNALELEDSALYLCASSQGLQAYEQYFGPGTRLTVT.

The rearrangement links TRBV5-1 to TRBJ2-5; 8 bases are shared with TRBD2. Germline CDR1 and CDR2: SGHRS and YFSETQ. Unmatched junction bases numbered 4, after V lost 4 bases and J lost 2 bases. This CDR3 contains 14 residues. This CDR3 is CASSDPSGQETQYF. For the CDR3, the DNA is TGCGCCAGCAGCGACCCTAGCGGGCAAGAGACCCAGTACTTC.

This clone was observed a handful of times. The CDR3 reads CASSARDGSSYEQYF. Written as DNA, the CDR3 is TGTGCCAGCAGCGCGCGGGACGGATCCTCCTACGAGCAGTACTTC. The V gene is TRBV5-6, the J gene TRBJ2-7, with D maybe TRBD2 (6 bases). Trimming took 4 bases from V and 0 from J, leaving 14 bases between them. Looked up from germline, CDR1 is SGHDT and CDR2 is YYEEEE. This CDR3 is built from 15 residues. The full variable domain, with the rest looked up from reference TRBV5-6 and TRBJ2-7, is DAGVTQSPTHLIKTRGQQVTLRCSPKSGHDTVSWYQQALGQGPQFIFQYYEEEERQRGNFPDRFSGHQFPNYSSELNVNALLLGDSALYLCASSARDGSSYEQYFGPGTRLTVT.

This chain connects TRBV19 to TRBJ2-1; 13 bases are a match to TRBD2. With 6 bases clipped from V and 0 bases from J, the junction kept 8 bases outside the gene matches. From germline, CDR1 is LNHDA and CDR2 SQIVND (reference sequence). The CDR3 spans 18 residues. CDR3 sequence (DNA): TGTGCCAGTAGCCAAGGACTAGCGGGAGCCCGCTCCTACAATGAGCAGTTCTTC. This translates into CASSQGLAGARSYNEQFF.

This chain links TRBV6-6 with TRBJ2-2, with a weak D call TRBD2 (5 bases). Looked up from germline, CDR1 is MNHNY and CDR2 is SVGAGI (reference sequence). V was cut by 6 bases and J by 5 bases, with 10 bases left in between. This CDR3 contains 13 residues. Written as DNA, the CDR3 is TGTGCCAGCAGGATCCGGGGTACCGGGGAGCTGTTTTTT. The encoded protein is CASRIRGTGELFF.

This sequence joins TRBV15 and TRBJ2-7; 10 nucleotides align to TRBD2. Losses at the gene ends were 0 bases for V and 7 bases for J; bases not matched to a gene: 12. Germline lookup yields CDR1 LNHNV and CDR2 YYDKDF (reference sequence). This CDR3 spans 17 amino acids. CDR3 residues: CATSRDLLAGETGEQYF. DNA for the CDR3: TGTGCCACCAGCAGAGATCTGCTAGCGGGAGAAACCGGGGAGCAGTACTTC. The whole variable domain, filled in from reference TRBV15 and TRBJ2-7, reads DAMVIQNPRYQVTQFGKPVTLSCSQTLNHNVMYWYQQKSSQAPKLLFHYYDKDFNNEADTPDNFQSRRPNTSFCFLDIRSPGLGDTAMYLCATSRDLLAGETGEQYFGPGTRLTVT.

The rearrangement uses TRBV7-9 and TRBJ2-5; D is perhaps TRBD2 (5 bases). Trimming shortened V by 5 bases and J by 4 bases, and 14 bases separated the two germline ends. Germline V gene lookup returns CDR1 SEHNR and CDR2 FQNEAQ (reference sequence). This CDR3 region has 14 residues. CDR3 coding DNA: TGTGCCAGCAGCCCACGGGGAGCAGGAGAGACCCAGTACTTC. Encoded protein: CASSPRGAGETQYF. The variable domain in full, completed from reference TRBV7-9 and TRBJ2-5, reads DTGVSQNPRHKITKRGQNVTFRCDPISEHNRLYWYRQTLGQGPEFLTYFQNEAQLEKSRLLSDRFSAERPKGSFSTLEIQRTEQGDSAMYLCASSPRGAGETQYFGPGTRLLVL.

V gene TRBV13 combines with J gene TRBJ2-7; D is perhaps TRBD2 (5 bases). CDR3 length: 14 residues. Trimming stripped 2 bases from V and 2 bases from J, with 10 bases between. The germline V gene has CDR1 PRHDT and CDR2 FYEKMQ (reference sequence). The CDR3: CASSLSGSAYEQYF. Here the CDR3 DNA reads TGTGCCAGCAGCTTAAGCGGCTCCGCCTACGAGCAGTACTTC.

V usage is TRBV7-9 and J usage is TRBJ2-5; TRBD1 matches at 8 bases. Germline CDR1 and CDR2: SEHNR and FQNEAQ (reference sequence). Trimming at V came to 3 bases and at J to 0 bases, leaving 9 bases not matched to a gene. This CDR3 spans 17 amino acids. Here the CDR3 DNA reads TGTGCCAGCAGCTTCGGACAGGGAGGATGGTACCAAGAGACCCAGTACTTC. The encoded protein is CASSFGQGGWYQETQYF.

The chain couples TRBV9 to TRBJ2-3, with 8 bases identical to TRBD1. CDR3 length: 15 residues. V lost 2 bases to trimming and J lost 1 base; unmatched junction nucleotides: 3. CDR1 is SGDLS and CDR2 is YYNGEE in the germline V gene. The CDR3 here is CASSVTGARTDTQYF. CDR3 bases: TGTGCCAGCAGCGTGACAGGGGCCCGCACAGATACGCAGTATTTT.

A single count supports this clone. The gene calls are TRBV11-2 and TRBJ1-3; the match to TRBD1 covers 8 bases. The ends lost 5 bases at V and 2 bases at J; junction bases unmatched: 2. The CDR3 consists of 14 residues. In germline, CDR1 is SGHAT, CDR2 FQNNGV. Written as DNA, the CDR3 is TGTGCCAGCAGCGTACAGGGGGCTGGAAACACCATATATTTT. This encodes CASSVQGAGNTIYF.

This rearrangement joins TRBV7-7 to TRBJ2-3, with D perhaps TRBD1 (5 bases). The ends were cut back, 4 bases at V and 8 bases at J, with 10 bases in the middle. The CDR3 runs 12 residues. CDR1 is SSHAT and CDR2 is FNYEAQ in the germline V gene (reference sequence). CDR3 loop: CASSSEGVTQYF. DNA of the CDR3: TGTGCCAGCAGCTCCGAAGGGGTTACGCAGTATTTT.

This chain links TRBV28 with TRBJ2-5; D perhaps matches TRBD2 (6 bases). Trimming took off 6 bases at V and 2 bases at J, with 16 bases between the two ends. The germline gives CDR1 MDHEN, CDR2 SYDVKM. The CDR3 covers 15 residues. In DNA, the CDR3 is TGTGCCAGCAGCCCCCCGGGAGAGACTCAAGAGACCCAGTACTTC. Its protein product is CASSPPGETQETQYF.

This clone was counted once. The chain couples TRBV6-4 to TRBJ2-2, with 7 bases fitting TRBD2. This CDR3 comprises 16 residues. CDR1 MRHNA and CDR2 SNTAGT come from the germline V gene. V was pared by 5 bases and J by 0 bases, with 6 bases of the junction left unmatched. This CDR3 is CASSTGGEPNTGELFF. CDR3 nucleotides: TGTGCCAGCAGTACGGGGGGAGAACCGAACACCGGGGAGCTGTTTTTT.

This clone was detected only a few times. J is TRBJ2-5 and V is TRBV7-2, with TRBD2 matching over 10 bases. CDR3 size: 18 residues. Germline V gene data show CDR1 as SGHTA and CDR2 as FQGNSA. V lost 0 bases and J lost 4; bases outside the gene matches: 11. The CDR3 spells CASSLAGLAGASGETQYF. DNA for the CDR3: TGTGCCAGCAGCTTAGCTGGGCTAGCGGGGGCGTCTGGAGAGACCCAGTACTTC.

The chain recombines TRBV4-1 with TRBJ1-2; no reliable D call. Trimming shortened V by 4 bases and J by 4 bases, and 19 bases separated the two germline ends. CDR3 size: 16 residues. CDR1 and CDR2 (germline): MGHRA, YSYEKL. CDR3 sequence: CASSRVILNLFYGYTF. The CDR3 DNA reads TGCGCCAGCAGCCGAGTCATACTAAACCTGTTCTATGGCTACACCTTC.

The J gene is TRBJ2-3, the V gene TRBV28; TRBD2 matches 12 bases. With V trimmed by 5 bases and J by 2 bases, 8 bases remained unmatched. The CDR3 totals 17 residues. CDR1 MDHEN and CDR2 SYDVKM come from the germline V gene. CDR3 region: CASSQPGLAGTTDTQYF. The CDR3, as DNA: TGTGCCAGCAGTCAACCTGGACTAGCGGGGACCACAGATACGCAGTATTTT. Full variable domain (outside the CDR3, taken from reference TRBV28 and TRBJ2-3): DVKVTQSSRYLVKRTGEKVFLECVQDMDHENMFWYRQDPGLGLRLIYFSYDVKMKEKGDIPEGYSVSREKKERFSLILESASTNQTSMYLCASSQPGLAGTTDTQYFGPGTRLTVL.

The genes are TRBV18 and TRBJ2-3; D may be TRBD1 (6 bases). Germline-derived CDR1 and CDR2 are KGHSH and LQKENI. Between the trimmed V and J ends, which lost 6 bases and 4 bases, there was a span of 14 bases. This CDR3 has 14 residues. DNA of the CDR3: TGTGCCAGCTCGTACAGATCAGGGGCAGATACGCAGTATTTT. Translation: CASSYRSGADTQYF. Drawing the rest from reference TRBV18 and TRBJ2-3, the complete variable domain is NAGVMQNPRHLVRRRGQEARLRCSPMKGHSHVYWYRQLPEEGLKFMVYLQKENIIDESGMPKERFSAEFPKEGPSILRIQQVVRGDSAAYFCASSYRSGADTQYFGPGTRLTVL.

The V call is TRBV28, the J call TRBJ2-5, with D possibly being TRBD2 (6 bases). The V gene lost 2 bases and the J gene lost 4 bases, with 14 bases spanning the gap. The CDR3 runs 15 residues. The germline V gene has CDR1 MDHEN and CDR2 SYDVKM. The CDR3 here is CASSLGGKGAETQYF. For the CDR3, the DNA is TGTGCCAGCAGTTTAGGGGGGAAAGGGGCAGAGACCCAGTACTTC.

This chain uses TRBV28 with TRBJ2-3; 8 bases fit TRBD2. The J segment lost 6 bases and the V segment lost 3 bases, leaving 5 bases of the junction unmatched. The CDR3 spans 14 residues. The germline V gene encodes CDR1 MDHEN and CDR2 SYDVKM. The CDR3 region has the DNA TGTGCCAGCAGTTTCGCAGCGGGAGCGGATACGCAGTATTTT. It yields the protein CASSFAAGADTQYF. The full variable domain, completed using reference TRBV28 and TRBJ2-3, is DVKVTQSSRYLVKRTGEKVFLECVQDMDHENMFWYRQDPGLGLRLIYFSYDVKMKEKGDIPEGYSVSREKKERFSLILESASTNQTSMYLCASSFAAGADTQYFGPGTRLTVL.

The V gene is TRBV7-2, the J gene TRBJ1-4, with TRBD1 as a possible D gene (6 bases). V was cut by 3 bases and J by 1 base, with 9 bases left in between. CDR1 SGHTA and CDR2 FQGNSA come from the germline V gene. This CDR3 comprises 15 residues. The CDR3 coding sequence is TGTGCCAGCAGCTTCTACAGGGAAACTAATGAAAAACTGTTTTTT. It specifies CASSFYRETNEKLFF. Complete variable domain (other parts from reference TRBV7-2 and TRBJ1-4): GAGVSQSPSNKVTEKGKDVELRCDPISGHTALYWYRQSLGQGLEFLIYFQGNSAPDKSGLPSDRFSAERTGGSVSTLTIQRTQQEDSAVYLCASSFYRETNEKLFFGSGTQLSVL.